Shown below are 17 T cell receptor beta chains from a single sample sequenced in a study of cytomegalovirus exposure and HLA in healthy donors. Amplification used 60 Vbeta primers and 13 Jbeta primers. Profiled with immunoSEQ multiplex PCR; TCRdb holds only in-frame clones, not every one. The sample holds under 250,000 clones, approximately 80% seen once. The sequencing input was PBMCs. The source of these receptors is a man in his fifties or sixties in good health and CMV-seronegative.

J is TRBJ1-4 and V is TRBV7-9; possibly TRBD1 for D (5 bases). Trimming took 0 bases from V and 6 from J, leaving 8 bases between them. This CDR3 region has 14 residues. Germline V lookup: CDR1 SEHNR, CDR2 FQNEAQ (reference sequence). The CDR3 nucleotides are TGTGCCAGCAGCTTAGCGTGGGGGGATGAAAAACTGTTTTTT. The encoded protein is CASSLAWGDEKLFF.

The rearrangement joins TRBV9 to TRBJ2-1, with 7 bases identical to TRBD2. V shed 2 bases and J 4 bases; nucleotides not matched to a gene: 6. Looked up from germline, CDR1 is SGDLS and CDR2 is YYNGEE. This CDR3 is 15 amino acids long. The CDR3 nucleotides read TGTGCCAGCAGCGTTCGTAGCGGGCTGTACAATGAGCAGTTCTTC. This translates into CASSVRSGLYNEQFF.

The V and J genes are TRBV30 and TRBJ2-3; a possible D gene is TRBD2 (5 bases). Germline-derived CDR1 and CDR2 are GTSNPN and SVGIG (reference sequence). The CDR3 totals 13 residues. The V and J ends lost 5 bases and 5 bases respectively, with 14 bases between them. CDR3 sequence (DNA): TGTGCCTGGGAAAGCGGACCTGAAGATACGCAGTATTTT. Translated: CAWESGPEDTQYF.

The chain couples TRBV5-1 to TRBJ2-1, with 8 bases identical to TRBD2. This CDR3 region has 15 residues. CDR1 is SGHRS and CDR2 is YFSETQ in the germline V gene. The V and J ends lost 1 base and 6 bases, in that order; junction bases with no gene match: 6. The CDR3 DNA follows: TGCGCCAGCAGCTTGAGGGCGGGAGGTCTCAATGAGCAGTTCTTC. Residues: CASSLRAGGLNEQFF.

V gene TRBV6-6 combines with J gene TRBJ1-2, with 12 bases lining up with TRBD1. Per the germline V gene, CDR1 is MNHNY and CDR2 is SVGAGI (reference sequence). V dropped 6 bases and J dropped 8; count of bases not matched to a gene: 4. CDR3 length: 13 residues. In nucleotides, the CDR3 is TGTGCCAGCAGCCCCGGGACAGGGGGCGGCTACACCTTC. Amino acids: CASSPGTGGGYTF.

This clone was detected only a few times. The rearrangement uses TRBV4-1 and TRBJ2-5, with a weak D call TRBD2 (7 bases). The V end lost 0 bases, the J end lost 1 base, and 12 bases lay between the germline ends. CDR3 length: 16 amino acids. Germline CDR1 reads MGHRA; CDR2 reads YSYEKL. The CDR3 loop reads CASSQDWRGGQETQYF. CDR3 DNA sequence: TGCGCCAGCAGCCAAGATTGGAGGGGGGGCCAAGAGACCCAGTACTTC.

The chain employs TRBV5-6 and TRBJ2-7, with D perhaps TRBD2 (5 bases). The ends were cut back, 4 bases at V and 7 bases at J, with 15 bases in the middle. CDR3 length equals 13 residues. Germline CDR1 reads SGHDT; CDR2 reads YYEEEE. In nucleotides, the CDR3 is TGTGCCAGCAGCCCATTTCAGTCGGGAGAGCAGTACTTC. Translating it yields CASSPFQSGEQYF.

CDR3 in DNA: TGTGCCAGCAGCCAGCTCAAATCGACTAGCGGGAGGTCAGGCATTCAGTACTTC. It yields the protein CASSQLKSTSGRSGIQYF. The genes are TRBV4-2 and TRBJ2-4; 13 positions match TRBD2. CDR1 and CDR2 (germline): LGHNA, YNFKEQ. The CDR3 has 18 residues. The V gene end was trimmed by 3 bases and the J gene end by 9 bases; junction bases not matched to a gene: 14.

CDR3 in DNA: TGTGCCAGCAGCTTAAAACAGGGGACCGGGGAGCTGTTTTTT. It codes for CASSLKQGTGELFF. The J gene is TRBJ2-2, the V gene TRBV7-6, with TRBD1 identical over 7 bases. Germline lookup yields CDR1 SGHVS and CDR2 FNYEAQ. The J segment lost 5 bases and the V segment lost 2 bases, leaving 2 bases of the junction unmatched. The CDR3 contains 14 residues.

This clone has a handful of counts. The chain links TRBV2 to TRBJ1-1, with D possibly matching TRBD1 (6 bases). Germline CDR1 is SNHLY and CDR2 is FYNNEI. V was pared by 4 bases and J by 0 bases, with 9 bases between. This CDR3 has 14 amino acids. The CDR3 sequence: CASSGDTLNTEAFF. In DNA form, the CDR3 reads TGTGCCAGCAGTGGGGACACCCTGAACACTGAAGCTTTCTTT. The whole variable domain, remainder taken from reference TRBV2 and TRBJ1-1, is EPEVTQTPSHQVTQMGQEVILRCVPISNHLYFYWYRQILGQKVEFLVSFYNNEISEKSEIFDDQFSVERPDGSNFTLKIRSTKLEDSAMYFCASSGDTLNTEAFFGQGTRLTVV.

Points on this clone: The sample has other DNA sequences that encode this CDR3 too. The V call is TRBV29-1, the J call TRBJ2-3; D possibly corresponds to TRBD2 (5 bases). Looked up from germline, CDR1 is SQVTM and CDR2 is ANQGSEA. The V and J ends lost 1 base and 5 bases respectively, with 7 bases between them. This CDR3 is 12 amino acids long. CDR3 region: CSVEGGRDTQYF. CDR3 nucleotide sequence: TGCAGCGTTGAAGGTGGGAGAGATACGCAGTATTTT.

The rearrangement joins TRBV18 to TRBJ2-7, with D possibly TRBD1 on 5 matching bases. CDR1 KGHSH and CDR2 LQKENI come from the germline V gene. Trimming took off 4 bases at V and 4 bases at J, with 11 bases between the two ends. The length of the CDR3 is 13 residues. The CDR3 reads CASSQGLGYEQYF. The CDR3 bases are TGTGCCAGCTCACAGGGGTTAGGTTACGAGCAGTACTTC.

This rearrangement joins TRBV7-8 to TRBJ2-7; D ambiguous. There are 13 residues in the CDR3. Per the germline V gene, CDR1 is SGHVS and CDR2 is FQNEAQ. Trimming cost V 0 bases and J 3 bases, with 6 bases left between them. This chain's CDR3 is CASSLAPFYEQYF. As DNA, the CDR3 is TGTGCCAGCAGCTTAGCTCCATTCTACGAGCAGTACTTC.

The chain couples TRBV5-1 to TRBJ2-1; no definite D call. Trimming removed 2 bases at V and 6 bases at J, with 9 bases between. CDR1 SGHRS and CDR2 YFSETQ come from the germline V gene. The CDR3 runs to 13 residues. CDR3 in DNA: TGCGCCAGCAGCTTTTGGCCTGCCAATGAGCAGTTCTTC. Translation: CASSFWPANEQFF.

The V call is TRBV27, the J call TRBJ2-5, with D possibly TRBD2 on 5 matching bases. The closer fit of TRBJ2-7 to the DNA end suggests the J call may be wrong. CDR1 is MNHEY, CDR2 SMNVEV, per germline (reference sequence). The CDR3 consists of 12 residues. CDR3 sequence reads: CASSPRLREQYF. CDR3 coding DNA: TGTGCCAGCAGTCCTAGACTACGCGAGCAGTACTTC.

V gene TRBV5-4 combines with J gene TRBJ2-3; possibly TRBD2 for D (6 bases). This CDR3 is 14 amino acids long. V lost 2 bases, J lost 2 bases, and 9 bases lay in between. Germline lookup yields CDR1 SGHNT and CDR2 YYREEE (reference sequence). CDR3 region: CASSFQRATDTQYF. CDR3 bases: TGTGCCAGCAGCTTTCAGCGGGCCACAGATACGCAGTATTTT.

This sequence joins TRBV11-2 and TRBJ2-5; D possibly corresponds to TRBD2 (7 bases). The CDR3 sequence is 14 residues long. V dropped 4 bases and J dropped 2 bases, with 11 bases sitting between them. The germline CDR1 and CDR2 sequences are SGHAT and FQNNGV. The CDR3 loop reads CASSYGGRQETQYF. Here the CDR3 DNA reads TGTGCCAGCAGCTACGGGGGGCGTCAAGAGACCCAGTACTTC.